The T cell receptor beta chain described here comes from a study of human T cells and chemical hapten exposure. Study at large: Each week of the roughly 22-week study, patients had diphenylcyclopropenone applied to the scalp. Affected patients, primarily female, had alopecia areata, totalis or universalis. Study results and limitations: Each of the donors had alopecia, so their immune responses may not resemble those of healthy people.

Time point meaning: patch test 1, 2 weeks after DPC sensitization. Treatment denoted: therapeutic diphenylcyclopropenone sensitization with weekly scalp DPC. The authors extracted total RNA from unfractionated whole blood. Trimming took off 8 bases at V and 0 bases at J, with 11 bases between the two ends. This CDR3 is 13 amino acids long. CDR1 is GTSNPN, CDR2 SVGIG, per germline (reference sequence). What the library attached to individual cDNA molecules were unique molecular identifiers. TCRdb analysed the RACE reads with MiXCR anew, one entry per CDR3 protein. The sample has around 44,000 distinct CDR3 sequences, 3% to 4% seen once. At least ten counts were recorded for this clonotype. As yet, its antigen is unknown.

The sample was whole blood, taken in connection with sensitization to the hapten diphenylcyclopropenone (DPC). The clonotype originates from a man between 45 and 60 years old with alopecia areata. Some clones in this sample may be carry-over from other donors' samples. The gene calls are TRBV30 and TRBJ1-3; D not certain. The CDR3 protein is CAQDLASGNTIYF. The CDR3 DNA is TGTGCCCAGGATTTAGCCTCTGGAAACACCATATATTTT.